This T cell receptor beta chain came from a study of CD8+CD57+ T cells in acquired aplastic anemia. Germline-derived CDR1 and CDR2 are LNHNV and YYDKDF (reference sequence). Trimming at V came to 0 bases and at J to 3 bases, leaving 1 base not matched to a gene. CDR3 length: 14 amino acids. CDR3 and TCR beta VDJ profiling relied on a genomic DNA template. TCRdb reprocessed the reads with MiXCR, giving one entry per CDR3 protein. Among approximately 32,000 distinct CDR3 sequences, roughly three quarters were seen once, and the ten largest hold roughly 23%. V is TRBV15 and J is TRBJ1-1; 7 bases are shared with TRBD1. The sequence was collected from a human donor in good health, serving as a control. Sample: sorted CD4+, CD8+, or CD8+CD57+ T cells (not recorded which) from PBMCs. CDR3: CATSRDRGDTEAFF. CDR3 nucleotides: TGTGCCACCAGCAGAGACAGGGGGGACACTGAAGCTTTCTTT. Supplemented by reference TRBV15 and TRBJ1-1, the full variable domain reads DAMVIQNPRYQVTQFGKPVTLSCSQTLNHNVMYWYQQKSSQAPKLLFHYYDKDFNNEADTPDNFQSRRPNTSFCFLDIRSPGLGDTAMYLCATSRDRGDTEAFFGQGTRLTVV.